The next 13 T cell receptor beta chains were all read from a single sample in a study of blood T cell repertoires in COVID-19. Sequencing used immunoSEQ multiplex PCR; TCRdb keeps in-frame clones, though not all of them. The table lists fewer than 250,000 clones, about 91% of them singletons. The source material was PBMCs or T cells enriched from blood (not recorded which). Receptor source: a woman aged 25 to 45 with acute COVID-19.

The chain carries TRBV11-3 and TRBJ2-3; a possible D gene is TRBD1 (5 bases). The CDR3 runs 16 residues. CDR1 and CDR2 (germline): SGHNT, YENEEA. With 1 base removed from V and 3 bases from J, the gap between germline ends came to 14 bases. In DNA form, the CDR3 reads TGTGCCAGCAGCTTAGCTTCAGGGTATGGAACAGATACGCAGTATTTT. Its protein is CASSLASGYGTDTQYF.

The CDR3 spells CASSQDLTSRQYYGYTF. In DNA, the CDR3 is TGCGCCAGCAGCCAAGATCTGACGTCGCGACAGTACTATGGCTACACCTTC. The chain combines TRBV4-3 with TRBJ1-2, with TRBD1 as a possible D gene (5 bases). Trimming cost V 0 bases and J 3 bases, with 17 bases left between them. The CDR3 covers 17 residues. The germline gives CDR1 LGHNA, CDR2 YSLEER.

V usage is TRBV27 and J usage is TRBJ2-7; 7 bases map to TRBD1. This CDR3 has 13 amino acids. The V and J ends lost 6 bases and 7 bases, in that order; junction bases with no gene match: 9. Looked up from germline, CDR1 is MNHEY and CDR2 is SMNVEV (reference sequence). This CDR3 reads CASRRQGTWEQYF. In nucleotides, the CDR3 is TGTGCCAGCAGGCGACAGGGAACGTGGGAGCAGTACTTC.

The CDR3 coding sequence is TGCGCCAGCGGCCTTGAGGCGAGTAATGAAAAACTGTTTTTT. It is translated as CASGLEASNEKLFF. This chain connects TRBV5-1 to TRBJ1-4; no definite D call. Trimming stripped 7 bases from V and 4 bases from J, with 14 bases between. Germline V lookup: CDR1 SGHRS, CDR2 YFSETQ. The CDR3 loop spans 14 amino acids.

This rearrangement joins TRBV18 to TRBJ2-7; 9 bases align to TRBD1. The trim removed 0 bases at V and 3 bases at J, leaving 3 bases unmatched. Germline loops: CDR1 KGHSH, CDR2 LQKENI. This CDR3 contains 15 residues. CDR3 bases: TGTGCCAGCTCACCACCGCGGGACAGGGACTACGAGCAGTACTTC. This gives the protein CASSPPRDRDYEQYF.

V is TRBV4-3 and J is TRBJ2-3; D gene ambiguous. The V and J ends lost 4 bases and 8 bases respectively, with 13 bases between them. The CDR3 runs to 13 residues. Germline V gene sequence: CDR1 LGHNA, CDR2 YSLEER. The DNA of the CDR3 is TGCGCCAGCAGCCCCTCCGAGGATGGTACGCAGTATTTT. Protein product: CASSPSEDGTQYF.

The chain employs TRBV2 and TRBJ2-2; D is unclear. Trimming shortened V by 7 bases and J by 4 bases, and 13 bases separated the two germline ends. The CDR3 runs 14 residues. Germline loops: CDR1 SNHLY, CDR2 FYNNEI. The CDR3: CASKLPTGTGELFF. The CDR3 coding sequence is TGTGCCAGCAAATTGCCGACGGGCACCGGGGAGCTGTTTTTT.

The chain joins TRBV3-1 (or the pseudogene TRBV3-2) to TRBJ2-3; 8 bases are a match to TRBD2. CDR1 and CDR2 from the germline V gene are LGHDT and YNNKEL (reference sequence). The CDR3 covers 17 residues. V lost 4 bases to trimming and J lost 0 bases; unmatched junction nucleotides: 9. In DNA form, the CDR3 reads TGTGCCAGCAGCCCTTCTTCCGGGGGGGCTAGCACAGATACGCAGTATTTT. It encodes CASSPSSGGASTDTQYF.

To note about this clone: Other DNA sequences of this sample code for an identical CDR3. V usage is TRBV18 and J usage is TRBJ2-3, with TRBD2 matching over 9 bases. The germline CDR1 and CDR2 sequences are KGHSH and LQKENI. The trim removed 3 bases at V and 1 base at J, leaving 5 bases unmatched. The CDR3 has 16 amino acids. The DNA for the CDR3 is TGTGCCAGCTCACCGCCGGAGCGGGGGGGCACAGATACGCAGTATTTT. It translates to CASSPPERGGTDTQYF.

V is TRBV18 and J is TRBJ2-1, with D perhaps TRBD1 (6 bases). Trimming took off 3 bases at V and 0 bases at J, with 12 bases between the two ends. Germline V gene lookup returns CDR1 KGHSH and CDR2 LQKENI. The CDR3 loop spans 16 amino acids. The CDR3 is CASSPELDSSYNEQFF. As DNA, the CDR3 is TGTGCCAGCTCACCCGAACTGGACAGCTCCTACAATGAGCAGTTCTTC.

The gene calls are TRBV7-6 and TRBJ2-7; tentative D call: TRBD1 (6 bases). The CDR3 runs 17 residues. V was trimmed by 3 bases and J by 7 bases, leaving 25 bases between them. Germline lookup yields CDR1 SGHVS and CDR2 FNYEAQ. This chain's CDR3 is CASSFFTPPGDMGEQYF. DNA for the CDR3: TGTGCCAGCAGCTTCTTTACACCACCCGGGGACATGGGGGAGCAGTACTTC.

This clone appeared once. The chain combines TRBV13 with TRBJ1-1; 9 nucleotides match TRBD1. V shed 5 bases, J shed 11 bases, and the junction held 15 bases outside the gene matches. From germline, CDR1 is PRHDT and CDR2 FYEKMQ (reference sequence). CDR3 length: 15 amino acids. The CDR3 DNA reads as TGTGCCAGCAGCGCCGGGACAGGGAAAGAAGGTTACGCTTTCTTT. It specifies CASSAGTGKEGYAFF.

This chain connects TRBV7-9 to TRBJ1-4; D uncertain. There are 13 residues in the CDR3. V lost 5 bases and J 7 bases, leaving 11 bases between the germline ends. CDR1 is SEHNR, CDR2 FQNEAQ, per germline (reference sequence). The CDR3 loop is CASSTRGVEKLFF. CDR3 nucleotide sequence: TGTGCCAGCAGCACACGAGGCGTTGAAAAACTGTTTTTT.